The 16 T cell receptor beta chains below come from one sample, sequenced in a study of T cell changes during pregnancy in multiple sclerosis. Sequencing was performed with immunoSEQ multiplex PCR; in TCRdb, only in-frame clones are kept and a portion is missing. Here the sample spans tens of thousands of clones, approximately 93% being singletons. The sample consisted of peripheral blood, taken after pregnancy. The origin of the receptors is a female donor with multiple sclerosis, enrolled in a pregnancy study.

This chain joins TRBV7-2 and TRBJ2-4; 9 nucleotides align to TRBD2. This CDR3 comprises 16 residues. Germline V CDR1 and CDR2: SGHTA, FQGNSA. Unmatched junction bases numbered 7, after V lost 6 bases and J lost 1 base. The CDR3, as DNA: TGTGCCAGCAGAGGTAGCGGGAGTGTGGCCAAAAACATTCAGTACTTC. Its protein product is CASRGSGSVAKNIQYF.

The V gene is TRBV28, the J gene TRBJ2-1; 16 nucleotides match TRBD2. The germline gives CDR1 MDHEN, CDR2 SYDVKM. The CDR3 spans 17 residues. V lost 6 bases and J lost 8; bases outside the gene matches: 10. This CDR3 reads CASRVEGLAGGLHEQFF. CDR3 sequence (DNA): TGTGCCAGCAGAGTTGAGGGACTAGCGGGAGGGTTACATGAGCAGTTCTTC.

J is TRBJ2-3 and V is TRBV4-2; D perhaps matches TRBD2 (6 bases). From germline, CDR1 is LGHNA and CDR2 YNFKEQ. The germline V and J ends were trimmed by 0 bases and 1 base, with 14 bases remaining between them. The CDR3 loop spans 17 amino acids. CDR3 sequence (DNA): TGTGCCAGCAGCCAAGAAGAAACGGGAGAGGGCACAGATACGCAGTATTTT. Translated: CASSQEETGEGTDTQYF.

The chain has TRBV14 and TRBJ1-2, with a possible D match to TRBD1 (6 bases). CDR1 and CDR2 (germline): SGHDN, FVKESK. Trimming took off 6 bases at V and 3 bases at J, with 11 bases between the two ends. The CDR3 runs to 13 residues. CDR3 nucleotide sequence: TGTGCCAGCAGTGTACAGGGCTACTATGGCTACACCTTC. Amino acids: CASSVQGYYGYTF.

The chain employs TRBV19 and TRBJ2-3; the D gene is possibly TRBD1 (6 bases). V lost 3 bases, J lost 0 bases, and 10 bases lay in between. Germline-derived CDR1 and CDR2 are LNHDA and SQIVND (reference sequence). This CDR3 region has 15 residues. The CDR3 DNA is TGTGCCAGTAGTATGGGACACCCTAGCACAGATACGCAGTATTTT. Translated, it gives CASSMGHPSTDTQYF.

The CDR3: CASSFSYRQPQHF. The CDR3 DNA reads as TGTGCCAGTAGTTTTTCTTACAGACAGCCCCAGCATTTT. The chain couples TRBV19 to TRBJ1-5; D unclear. CDR3 size: 13 residues. The V and J ends lost 5 bases and 7 bases respectively, with 12 bases between them. CDR1 is LNHDA and CDR2 is SQIVND in the germline V gene (reference sequence).

The chain joins TRBV6-5 to TRBJ2-2; TRBD1 matches 8 bases. Germline V gives CDR1 MNHEY, CDR2 SVGAGI. The CDR3 extends over 15 amino acids. V was pared by 6 bases and J by 6 bases, with 9 bases of the junction left unmatched. The CDR3 DNA reads as TGTGCCAGCAGCGAACAGGGGGTGTTAGCCGGGGAGCTGTTTTTT. It is translated as CASSEQGVLAGELFF.

The chain recombines TRBV5-1 with TRBJ2-7; possibly TRBD2 for D (6 bases). Per germline, CDR1 SGHRS and CDR2 YFSETQ. The CDR3 length is 15 residues. V was cut by 4 bases and J by 4 bases, with 18 bases left in between. The CDR3 bases are TGCGCCAGCAGCGGAGCGATAGGGAGGCCTTACGAGCAGTACTTC. It is translated as CASSGAIGRPYEQYF.

The CDR3 DNA follows: TGTGCCAGTAGTGCCCTAGCGGGGTTCACAGATACGCAGTATTTT. It yields the protein CASSALAGFTDTQYF. V usage is TRBV19 and J usage is TRBJ2-3; 9 positions match TRBD2. Per germline, CDR1 LNHDA and CDR2 SQIVND (reference sequence). The CDR3 runs to 15 residues. The trim removed 5 bases at V and 2 bases at J, leaving 5 bases unmatched.

The rearrangement uses TRBV29-1 and TRBJ2-7; D might be TRBD1 (5 bases). The CDR3 is 13 amino acids. V lost 2 bases and J lost 4, with 12 bases in between. Per the germline V gene, CDR1 is SQVTM and CDR2 is ANQGSEA. DNA for the CDR3: TGCAGCGTTGAACCTGTAGGGGTATACGAGCAGTACTTC. It is translated as CSVEPVGVYEQYF.

The chain uses TRBV7-2 and TRBJ1-5, with a possible D match to TRBD1 (6 bases). The germline V gene has CDR1 SGHTA and CDR2 FQGNSA. CDR3 length: 13 amino acids. Between the trimmed V and J ends, which lost 6 bases and 6 bases, there was a span of 12 bases. The CDR3 DNA reads as TGTGCCAGCAGTTCCGACAGGACTCAGCCCCAGCATTTT. It translates to CASSSDRTQPQHF.

The chain joins TRBV19 to TRBJ2-7; TRBD1 agrees at 9 bases. CDR3 size: 16 residues. V shed 10 bases and J 1 base; nucleotides not matched to a gene: 14. Looked up from germline, CDR1 is LNHDA and CDR2 is SQIVND (reference sequence). The CDR3 loop reads CANEKDGTGTSYEQYF. Written as DNA, the CDR3 is TGTGCCAACGAAAAAGATGGGACAGGGACGTCCTACGAGCAGTACTTC.

This chain links TRBV30 with TRBJ2-1, with TRBD2 matching over 15 bases. Germline V gene data show CDR1 as GTSNPN and CDR2 as SVGIG (reference sequence). CDR3 size: 15 residues. Trimming at V came to 0 bases and at J to 16 bases, leaving 10 bases not matched to a gene. The CDR3 loop is CAWSVRTSGRAGSFF. CDR3 bases: TGTGCCTGGAGTGTCCGGACTAGCGGGAGGGCCGGGAGTTTCTTC.

A word on this clone: The same CDR3 is also encoded by other DNA sequences in this sample. CDR3 protein: CASSDGRDTGELFF. In DNA, the CDR3 is TGTGCCAGCAGTGACGGGAGGGACACCGGGGAGCTGTTTTTT. The chain uses TRBV6-4 and TRBJ2-2, with 7 positions matching TRBD2. The germline gives CDR1 MRHNA, CDR2 SNTAGT. Trimming took 2 bases from V and 3 from J; bases not matched to a gene: 0. The CDR3 runs 14 residues.

V gene TRBV7-3 combines with J gene TRBJ2-1; 9 bases are shared with TRBD1. The CDR3 covers 15 residues. Trimming removed 6 bases from V and 6 bases from J; junction bases left unmatched: 9. Germline lookup yields CDR1 SGHTA and CDR2 FQGTGA. The CDR3 region has the DNA TGTGCCAGCAGACCACAGGGGGCCCCTGGCAATGAGCAGTTCTTC. Protein sequence: CASRPQGAPGNEQFF.

V is TRBV19 and J is TRBJ2-7; 9 nucleotides line up with TRBD2. V trimming: 4 bases; J trimming: 5 bases; junction bases outside the gene matches: 9. The germline V gene encodes CDR1 LNHDA and CDR2 SQIVND (reference sequence). The CDR3 totals 15 residues. CDR3 sequence (DNA): TGTGCCAGTAGTACGATAGCGGGAGAATCCCACGAGCAGTACTTC. Protein sequence: CASSTIAGESHEQYF.